This TCR beta chain was sequenced during a study of blood T cells in healthy people across ages. The CDR3 has 13 residues. V gave up 1 base and J gave up 8 bases; unmatched junction bases: 7. Germline V gene lookup returns CDR1 DFQATT and CDR2 SNEGSKA (reference sequence). Together with a sample-barcoded 5' primer, a J-beta primer mix was included in a second PCR lasting roughly 6 to 12 cycles. TCRdb passed the 5' RACE reads through MiXCR, listing each CDR3 protein once. Of 1.5 million or so distinct CDR3 sequences listed, roughly two fifths are singletons. Sequencing was performed on blood. This TCR derives from a woman younger than 35 in good health. The V and J genes are TRBV20-1 and TRBJ1-2, with 7 positions matching TRBD1. CDR3 amino acids: CSARGGTAGGYTF. CDR3 sequence (DNA): TGCAGTGCTAGAGGCGGGACAGCGGGGGGCTACACCTTC.